Listed below are T cell receptor beta chains from one sample, sequenced in a study of T cells in tuberculosis. Sequencing was performed with immunoSEQ multiplex PCR; in TCRdb, only in-frame clones are kept and a portion is missing. The table lists tens of thousands of clones, roughly 95% of them singletons. Sequencing was done on a sample of PBMCs. The receptors were gathered from a donor between 5 and 29 years old with latent tuberculosis or without tuberculosis infection. Each CDR3 is given with its conserved first and last residue.

v_call	j_call	cdr3_aa
TRBV11-3	TRBJ2-7	CASSRRQGSYEQYF
TRBV27	TRBJ2-7	CASSSLQGAAYEQYF
TRBV10-2	TRBJ1-2	CASSGSTGVGGYTF
TRBV29-1	TRBJ1-2	CSVFAGGAGGYTF
TRBV7-2	TRBJ2-1	CATSRREGKDEQFF
TRBV30	TRBJ2-7	CAWRSGTGPYEQYF
TRBV7-2	TRBJ2-3	CAIDRGATDTQYF
TRBV7-9	TRBJ2-4	CAIPGTGVTKNIQYF
TRBV25-1	TRBJ2-1	CASSEIVNEQFF
TRBV27	TRBJ2-1	CASSFRVGEQFF
TRBV27	TRBJ2-7	CASSSGSGSYEQYF
TRBV7-9	TRBJ2-7	CASSLALGSPYEQYF
TRBV29-1	TRBJ1-2	CSVEATYYGYTF
TRBV14	TRBJ2-5	CASSRLPEETQYF
TRBV4-3	TRBJ2-5	CASSPGQGAPETQYF
TRBV6-5	TRBJ2-3	CASSFSGGAVADTQYF
TRBV27	TRBJ2-3	CASSLNRDTDTQYF
TRBV18	TRBJ1-2	CASSPRDSVNYGYTF
TRBV6-4	TRBJ2-5	CASSESGEGETQYF
TRBV4-1	TRBJ2-2	CASSQLGLAGEITGELFF
TRBV6-6	TRBJ2-1	CASSAGLAGGLDEQFF
TRBV28	TRBJ2-2	CASSLFVHSRLTGELFF
TRBV27	TRBJ2-1	CASSLSDTSNEQFF
TRBV6-5	TRBJ1-1	CASSLDRSGAEAFF
TRBV18	TRBJ2-1	CASSPPGRGIGQFF
TRBV4-1	TRBJ2-7	CASSQSNYEQYF
TRBV27	TRBJ1-2	CASSIDRRYGYTF
TRBV2	TRBJ1-1	CASSARRTEAFF
TRBV19	TRBJ2-1	CASSFAGGLLNEQFF
TRBV10-3	TRBJ1-5	CAISEWGESNQPQHF
TRBV7-8	TRBJ2-7	CASRTASGYEQYF
TRBV7-7	TRBJ2-5	CASSLGGTSRTQYF
TRBV5-1	TRBJ2-1	CASSPGLAGASEQFF
TRBV29-1	TRBJ2-3	CSVGRETTSTDTQYF
TRBV25-1	TRBJ2-7	CASSPPRGATYEQYF
TRBV7-9	TRBJ1-1	CASSSMTAGPEAFF
TRBV7-2	TRBJ2-3	CASSLARGRNTQYF
TRBV4-2	NA	CASSPHGGAYEQYF
TRBV5-4	TRBJ1-4	CASSLNGQGNEKLFF
TRBV11-2	TRBJ2-3	CASSSPAAGSTDTQYF
TRBV27	TRBJ1-1	CASSPEGGYTMNTEAFF
TRBV9	TRBJ1-4	CASSAQTGEKLFF
TRBV5-4	TRBJ2-3	CASSPNSRGTDTQYF
TRBV21-1	TRBJ2-1	CASSLGHGASGGNEQFF
TRBV14	TRBJ2-7	CASSRSLAEGYEQYF
TRBV2	TRBJ1-1	CASSFQGQNTEAFF
TRBV5-1	TRBJ2-1	CASSFGGLAGNEQFF
TRBV27	TRBJ1-6	CASSFGGLGSPLHF
TRBV28	TRBJ1-4	CASSLGGRSNEKLFF